This T cell receptor (beta chain) derives from a study of CD8+CD57+ T cells in acquired aplastic anemia. Study in general: DNA from sorted CD4+ and CD8+ cells averaged roughly 3.2 ug.

Notes on this clonotype: The target antigen is unknown. One end of the junction varies from germline; a read error may be responsible.

Genomic DNA, the template, was used for profiling of the TCR beta VDJ and CDR3. A single record per CDR3 protein comes from TCRdb applying MiXCR to the reads. The sample has a few hundred thousand distinct CDR3 sequences; 30% to 40% are singletons. Regarding the study as a whole: CD8+ Simpson's diversity did not differ significantly between patients and controls. Patients had around 30 CD8+ CDR3 sequences in common with controls (the shared set).

The CDR3 has 15 amino acids. CDR1 ENHRY and CDR2 SYGVKD come from the germline V gene. The sequence came from a human donor in good health, serving as a control. The chain employs TRBV10-3 and TRBJ1-1, with a tentative D call TRBD1 (6 bases). Sequencing was done on a sample of sorted CD4+, CD8+, or CD8+CD57+ T cells (not recorded which) from PBMCs. The CDR3 region has the DNA TGTGCCAGCAGTTACGCGGACAGAGTTTGGACTGAAGCTTTCTTT. It is translated as CASSYADRVWTEAFF.